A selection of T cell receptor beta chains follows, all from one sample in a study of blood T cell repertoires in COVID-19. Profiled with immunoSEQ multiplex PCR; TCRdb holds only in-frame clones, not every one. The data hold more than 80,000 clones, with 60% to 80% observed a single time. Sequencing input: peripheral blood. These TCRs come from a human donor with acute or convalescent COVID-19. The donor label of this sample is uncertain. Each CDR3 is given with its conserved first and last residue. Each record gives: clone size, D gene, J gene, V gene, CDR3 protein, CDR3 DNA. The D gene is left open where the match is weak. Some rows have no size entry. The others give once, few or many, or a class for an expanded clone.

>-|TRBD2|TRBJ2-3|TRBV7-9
CASSLAQLVGGDTQYF
TGTGCCAGCAGCTTAGCGCAACTAGTGGGGGGGGATACGCAGTATTTT
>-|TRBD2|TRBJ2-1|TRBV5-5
CASSLGLAEYNEQFF
TGTGCCAGCAGCTTGGGGCTAGCGGAGTACAATGAGCAGTTCTTC
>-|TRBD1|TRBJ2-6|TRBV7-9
CASSLAFGDRGPGANVLTF
TGTGCCAGCAGCTTAGCTTTCGGGGACAGGGGGCCCGGGGCCAACGTCCTGACTTTC
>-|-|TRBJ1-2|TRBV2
CASSGEVGVGYGYTF
TGTGCCAGCAGTGGGGAGGTCGGGGTAGGCTATGGCTACACCTTC
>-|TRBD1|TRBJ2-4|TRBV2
CAFGTGVAKNIQYF
TGTGCATTTGGGACAGGGGTAGCCAAAAACATTCAGTACTTC
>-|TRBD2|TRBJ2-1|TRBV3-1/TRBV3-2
CASSGGTTAYNEQFF
TGTGCCAGCAGCGGCGGGACTACCGCCTACAATGAGCAGTTCTTC
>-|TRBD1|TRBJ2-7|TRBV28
CASSSTGTGLHEQYF
TGTGCCAGCAGTTCGACCGGGACAGGTCTGCACGAGCAGTACTTC
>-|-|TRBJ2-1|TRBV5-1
CASSLDQVIIYNEQFF
TGCGCCAGCAGCTTGGATCAGGTTATTATTTACAATGAGCAGTTCTTC
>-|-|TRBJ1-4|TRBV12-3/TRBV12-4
CASRAGHGEKLFF
TGTGCCAGCAGGGCGGGCCATGGTGAAAAACTGTTTTTT
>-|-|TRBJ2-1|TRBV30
CATGGGLGEQFF
TGTGCGACGGGGGGCGGGCTGGGTGAGCAGTTCTTC
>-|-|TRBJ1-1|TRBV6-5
CASSTPETGNTEAFF
TGTGCCAGCTCCACCCCGGAGACAGGTAACACTGAAGCTTTCTTT
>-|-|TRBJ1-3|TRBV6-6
CASMAGGNTIYF
TGTGCCAGCATGGCAGGCGGAAACACCATATATTTT
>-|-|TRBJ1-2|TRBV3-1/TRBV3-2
CASSQVTGTFGYTF
TGTGCCAGCAGCCAAGTAACAGGGACCTTCGGCTACACCTTC
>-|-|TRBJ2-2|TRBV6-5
CASSRDSTGELFF
TGTGCCAGCAGTAGAGACAGTACCGGGGAGCTGTTTTTT
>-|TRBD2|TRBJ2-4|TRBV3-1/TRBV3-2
CASSRQLAGLDIQYF
TGTGCCAGCAGCCGTCAACTAGCGGGGCTTGACATTCAGTACTTC
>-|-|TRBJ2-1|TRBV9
CASSPGFSYNEQFF
TGTGCCAGCAGCCCGGGGTTTTCCTACAATGAGCAGTTCTTC
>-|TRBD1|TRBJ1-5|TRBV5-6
CASSSDRGRMQPQHF
TGTGCCAGCAGCTCGGACAGGGGGCGAATGCAGCCCCAGCATTTT
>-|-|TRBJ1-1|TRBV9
CASSPPSTEAFF
TGTGCCAGCAGCCCCCCCAGCACTGAAGCTTTCTTT
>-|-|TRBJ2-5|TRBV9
CASSPGVVQETQYF
TGTGCCAGCAGCCCCGGGGTGGTTCAAGAGACCCAGTACTTC
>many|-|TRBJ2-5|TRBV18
CASSPGLDETQYF
TGTGCCAGCTCACCGGGGCTAGACGAGACCCAGTACTTC
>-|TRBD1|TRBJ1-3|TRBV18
CASSPTQGAGNTIYF
TGTGCCAGCTCACCAACGCAGGGGGCTGGAAACACCATATATTTT
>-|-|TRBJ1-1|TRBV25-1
CASSDRPDRQRIPEAFF
TGTGCCAGCAGTGACCGGCCGGACAGACAAAGGATCCCTGAAGCTTTCTTT
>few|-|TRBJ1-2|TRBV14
CASSQGSKGGYTF
TGTGCCAGCAGCCAAGGAAGTAAGGGGGGCTACACCTTC
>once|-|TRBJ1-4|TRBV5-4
CASSNDGQKGEKLFF
TGTGCCAGCAGCAACGATGGACAGAAAGGCGAAAAACTGTTTTTT
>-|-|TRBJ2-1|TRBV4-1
CASSLGDTSYNEQFF
TGCGCCAGCAGCCTCGGGGACACATCCTACAATGAGCAGTTCTTC
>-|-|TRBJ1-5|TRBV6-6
CASSYRGSRGDQPQHF
TGTGCCAGCAGTTACCGCGGCAGCAGGGGAGATCAGCCCCAGCATTTT
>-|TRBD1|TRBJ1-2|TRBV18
CASSPGQDNGYTF
TGTGCCAGCTCACCTGGACAGGACAATGGCTACACCTTC